Shown below are 30 T cell receptor beta chains from a single sample sequenced in a study of CD8+ T cells in alopecia areata (dated by TCRdb to the late 2010s). Receptor amplification or capture employed the immunoSEQ multiplex PCR assay. To provide template for TCR sequencing, every sample had RNA extracted and reverse transcribed into cDNA. TCRdb's version of the immuneACCESS table is confined to in-frame rearrangements and falls short of the full clone set. An unresolved V gene accounts for under half of the shortfall where checked; the remainder is of unknown origin. A total of about 64,000 clones appear in this sample, about 45% of them only once. Just over 20% of the sample lies in the top ten. What this sample's treatment or condition label stands for: oral pan-JAK inhibitor, 5-10 mg twice daily. The material was CD8+ T cells sorted from blood, obtained around week 37, from a patient treated with tofacitinib. These receptors came from a human donor with alopecia areata.

This clone has a handful of counts. This chain joins TRBV11-2 and TRBJ1-1; D gene unclear. CDR3 length: 13 residues. V lost 6 bases and J 1 base, leaving 9 bases between the germline ends. CDR1 and CDR2 from the germline V gene are SGHAT and FQNNGV. CDR3 DNA: TGTGCCAGCAGGGGAGACGGGAACACTGAAGCTTTCTTT. Protein product: CASRGDGNTEAFF. Full variable domain (missing parts from reference TRBV11-2 and TRBJ1-1): EAGVAQSPRYKIIEKRQSVAFWCNPISGHATLYWYQQILGQGPKLLIQFQNNGVVDDSQLPKDRFSAERLKGVDSTLKIQPAKLEDSAVYLCASRGDGNTEAFFGQGTRLTVV.

This clone was observed a handful of times. The gene calls are TRBV29-1 and TRBJ2-7, with D possibly TRBD2 on 5 matching bases. V lost 3 bases and J lost 2, with 11 bases in between. Per the germline V gene, CDR1 is SQVTM and CDR2 is ANQGSEA. This CDR3 is 13 amino acids long. The CDR3 protein is CSVEKTRPYEQYF. For the CDR3, the DNA is TGCAGCGTTGAGAAAACTAGACCCTACGAGCAGTACTTC.

The J gene is TRBJ1-1, the V gene TRBV9; D remains ambiguous. V shed 4 bases and J shed 3 bases, with 13 bases lying between them. Germline CDR1 SGDLS, CDR2 YYNGEE. The CDR3 covers 14 residues. DNA for the CDR3: TGTGCCAGCAGCCCGGCGGGAGGGCACACTGAAGCTTTCTTT. Translation: CASSPAGGHTEAFF.

This clone is a singleton in its sample. Other DNA sequences in the same sample also yield this CDR3. The rearrangement uses TRBV29-1 and TRBJ2-7, with D possibly being TRBD1 or TRBD2 (5 bases each). V was clipped by 4 bases and J by 0 bases, with 10 bases between them. Germline V gives CDR1 SQVTM, CDR2 ANQGSEA. This CDR3 is 13 amino acids long. The CDR3 is CSVAGGSSYEQYF. CDR3 sequence (DNA): TGCAGCGTTGCTGGGGGTAGCTCCTACGAGCAGTACTTC.

The genes are TRBV30 and TRBJ1-1; 9 bases map to TRBD1. With V trimmed by 3 bases and J by 8 bases, 4 bases remained unmatched. There are 12 residues in the CDR3. The germline V gene has CDR1 GTSNPN and CDR2 SVGIG (reference sequence). In nucleotides, the CDR3 is TGTGCCTGGAGAGATGGACAGGGGGAAGCTTTCTTT. Its translation is CAWRDGQGEAFF.

The chain uses TRBV5-1 and TRBJ2-3; D gene ambiguous. The germline gives CDR1 SGHRS, CDR2 YFSETQ. The CDR3 consists of 14 residues. Trimming removed 2 bases from V and 1 base from J, with 8 bases in between. As DNA, the CDR3 is TGCGCCAGCAGCTTAAATACTCGCACAGATACGCAGTATTTT. Its protein is CASSLNTRTDTQYF.

The chain carries TRBV23-1 and TRBJ2-4, with D perhaps matching TRBD1 (6 bases). TRBV23-1 is noted as an ORF with a role that remains uncertain. V was pared by 5 bases and J by 11 bases, with 10 bases between. The CDR3 loop spans 11 amino acids. The DNA for the CDR3 is TGCGCCAGCAGTACCACAGGGTTTCAGTACTTC. Protein sequence: CASSTTGFQYF.

This chain links TRBV29-1 with TRBJ2-1, with a weak D call TRBD1 (6 bases). The CDR3 length is 14 residues. V lost 0 bases and J lost 6, with 12 bases in between. The germline gives CDR1 SQVTM, CDR2 ANQGSEA. The CDR3 loop reads CSVEDYRDSNEQFF. The CDR3, as DNA: TGCAGCGTTGAAGATTACAGGGATAGCAATGAGCAGTTCTTC.

The gene calls are TRBV5-1 and TRBJ1-5; no clear D. The CDR3 runs 13 residues. The V and J ends lost 1 base and 1 base respectively, with 3 bases between them. From germline, CDR1 is SGHRS and CDR2 YFSETQ. The CDR3 loop is CASSLSSNQPQHF. CDR3 DNA sequence: TGCGCCAGCAGCTTGAGCAGCAATCAGCCCCAGCATTTT.

This clone was seen a few times. CDR3 in DNA: TGTGCCAGCAGCGTCCTTGGTAGGGGCTACACCTTC. Protein sequence: CASSVLGRGYTF. V and J are TRBV9 and TRBJ1-2, with unresolved D. The V gene's germline CDR1 is SGDLS and CDR2 YYNGEE. This CDR3 has 12 amino acids. V lost 2 bases and J lost 8, with 10 bases in between.

The genes are TRBV25-1 and TRBJ2-2; no reliable D call. Germline V lookup: CDR1 MGHDK, CDR2 SYGVNS. CDR3 size: 14 residues. V lost 3 bases and J lost 5, with 10 bases in between. The CDR3 DNA sequence: TGTGCCAGCAGTGATCGTACGGAGACCGGGGAGCTGTTTTTT. It encodes CASSDRTETGELFF.

The rearrangement links TRBV27 to TRBJ2-7, with 8 positions matching TRBD1. Looked up from germline, CDR1 is MNHEY and CDR2 is SMNVEV (reference sequence). The junction had 17 bases not matched to a gene; V was cut back by 6 bases and J by 7 bases. The CDR3 has 16 residues. The CDR3, as DNA: TGTGCCAGCAGCCGGAATCTTGGACAGGGACCGGGGGAGCAGTACTTC. This codes for CASSRNLGQGPGEQYF.

The chain has TRBV6-6 and TRBJ2-1; a possible D gene is TRBD2 (5 bases). This CDR3 has 14 residues. The germline V gene has CDR1 MNHNY and CDR2 SVGAGI (reference sequence). Trimming left V 6 bases short and J 4 bases short, with 13 bases between. As DNA, the CDR3 is TGTGCCAGCAGAACCGGACTCGATTACAATGAGCAGTTCTTC. Its translation is CASRTGLDYNEQFF.

This chain uses TRBV30 with TRBJ2-5; TRBD2 aligns across 7 bases. After removal of 0 bases from V and 3 bases from J, the junction contained 7 bases not matched to a gene. The CDR3 contains 15 residues. CDR1 and CDR2 from the germline V gene are GTSNPN and SVGIG (reference sequence). The DNA of the CDR3 is TGTGCCTGGAGTGTTAGAGCTAGCGGAAAAGAGACCCAGTACTTC. Its translation: CAWSVRASGKETQYF.

The chain carries TRBV30 and TRBJ2-2; D may match TRBD1 or TRBD2 (6 bases each). The germline V gene has CDR1 GTSNPN and CDR2 SVGIG (reference sequence). CDR3 length equals 13 residues. CDR3 nucleotides: TGTGTCACGAGGGGGGCGAACACCGGGGAGCTGTTTTTT. Protein product: CVTRGANTGELFF.

The rearrangement links TRBV7-8 to TRBJ1-1; D is ambiguous. Germline V gives CDR1 SGHVS, CDR2 FQNEAQ. Trimming cost V 1 base and J 6 bases, with 6 bases left between them. CDR3 length equals 12 residues. This CDR3 reads CASSLGTPEAFF. CDR3 coding DNA: TGTGCCAGCAGCTTAGGAACGCCTGAAGCTTTCTTT.

As to this clone: Other DNA sequences of this sample code for an identical CDR3. This sequence joins TRBV9 and TRBJ2-7, with D perhaps TRBD1 or TRBD2 (5 bases each). From germline, CDR1 is SGDLS and CDR2 YYNGEE. V was clipped by 0 bases and J by 0 bases, with 7 bases between them. This CDR3 has 14 residues. DNA for the CDR3: TGTGCCAGCAGCGTAGGGGGGAGCTCCTACGAGCAGTACTTC. It codes for CASSVGGSSYEQYF. Filled out from reference TRBV9 and TRBJ2-7, the complete variable domain reads DSGVTQTPKHLITATGQRVTLRCSPRSGDLSVYWYQQSLDQGLQFLIQYYNGEERAKGNILERFSAQQFPDLHSELNLSSLELGDSALYFCASSVGGSSYEQYFGPGTRLTVT.

This clone was detected only once. This rearrangement joins TRBV27 to TRBJ2-2; D tentatively reads TRBD1 or TRBD2 (5 bases each). Germline CDR1 and CDR2: MNHEY and SMNVEV (reference sequence). The CDR3 runs 16 residues. Trimming took 1 base from V and 4 from J, leaving 13 bases between them. The CDR3 nucleotides read TGTGCCAGCAGTTTATATTCGAGGGACCTCACCGGGGAGCTGTTTTTT. It translates to CASSLYSRDLTGELFF.

The chain has TRBV30 and TRBJ2-7; D possibly corresponds to TRBD1 (6 bases). The germline V and J ends were trimmed by 5 bases and 3 bases, with 14 bases remaining between them. Germline V lookup: CDR1 GTSNPN, CDR2 SVGIG (reference sequence). The length of the CDR3 is 13 residues. CDR3 DNA: TGTGCCTGGGTCCCGGGACAAAGCTACGAGCAGTACTTC. Its translation: CAWVPGQSYEQYF.

In nucleotides, the CDR3 is TGTGCTAGTGGTTTTCCGCCCGGTGGTGAGCAGTTCTTC. It is translated as CASGFPPGGEQFF. The chain couples TRBV12-5 to TRBJ2-1; D gene uncertain. The CDR3 contains 13 residues. Trimming left V 3 bases short and J 9 bases short, with 12 bases between. Looked up from germline, CDR1 is LGHNT and CDR2 is FRNRAP.

A few counts support this clone. V gene TRBV28 combines with J gene TRBJ1-2; D is ambiguous. The CDR3 has 14 residues. The V end was cut by 6 bases, the J end by 8 bases, with 19 bases between. Germline CDR1 is MDHEN and CDR2 is SYDVKM. The CDR3 is CASSPPGHLPGYTF. CDR3 DNA sequence: TGTGCCAGCAGCCCACCGGGCCACCTCCCCGGCTACACCTTC.

V and J are TRBV7-2 and TRBJ2-7, with TRBD2 identical over 7 bases. Germline CDR1 SGHTA, CDR2 FQGNSA. J was trimmed by 5 bases and V by 2 bases; bases with no gene match: 6. There are 14 residues in the CDR3. The DNA for the CDR3 is TGTGCCAGCAGCTTACGGCGACTAGCCCACGAGCAGTACTTC. Its translation: CASSLRRLAHEQYF.

This clone was seen a few times. The CDR3 protein is CSVLRSGSQETQYF. The CDR3 coding sequence is TGCAGCGTCCTGAGGTCCGGAAGCCAAGAGACCCAGTACTTC. This chain joins TRBV29-1 and TRBJ2-5; D is uncertain. Trimming removed 6 bases at V and 1 base at J, with 15 bases between. From germline, CDR1 is SQVTM and CDR2 ANQGSEA. The CDR3 is made up of 14 amino acids. The variable domain in full, completed from reference TRBV29-1 and TRBJ2-5, reads SAVISQKPSRDICQRGTSLTIQCQVDSQVTMMFWYRQQPGQSLTLIATANQGSEATYESGFVIDKFPISRPNLTFSTLTVSNMSPEDSSIYLCSVLRSGSQETQYFGPGTRLLVL.

As for this clone: Other DNA sequences within the sample encode an identical CDR3. The rearrangement uses TRBV29-1 and TRBJ2-2; 16 nucleotides match TRBD2. The CDR3 sequence is 15 residues long. Per germline, CDR1 SQVTM and CDR2 ANQGSEA. J was trimmed by 5 bases and V by 6 bases; bases with no gene match: 3. CDR3 bases: TGCAGCGTGGGGGGACTAGCGGGAGGGACCGGGGAGCTGTTTTTT. Translating it yields CSVGGLAGGTGELFF.

This clone was observed a handful of times. V is TRBV7-2 and J is TRBJ2-5; no clear D. Between the trimmed V and J ends, which lost 7 bases and 0 bases, there was a span of 6 bases. Germline values: CDR1 SGHTA, CDR2 FQGNSA. The CDR3 contains 12 residues. CDR3: CASNDNQETQYF. In DNA form, the CDR3 reads TGTGCCAGCAACGATAACCAAGAGACCCAGTACTTC.

The rearrangement links TRBV19 to TRBJ1-1; a weak D match, TRBD1 (5 bases). Germline V lookup: CDR1 LNHDA, CDR2 SQIVND (reference sequence). V was clipped by 11 bases and J by 3 bases, with 19 bases between them. This CDR3 is built from 14 residues. The CDR3 DNA reads TGTGCCTGTATCCATGGGGACGGGGACACTGAAGCTTTCTTT. Protein: CACIHGDGDTEAFF.

The gene calls are TRBV6-6 and TRBJ2-4, with D unresolved. The V and J ends lost 7 bases and 6 bases respectively, with 13 bases between them. The CDR3 sequence is 13 residues long. Germline V lookup: CDR1 MNHNY, CDR2 SVGAGI (reference sequence). The CDR3 coding sequence is TGTGCCAGCACCTGGGCCGTGGGAAACATTCAGTACTTC. Translated, it gives CASTWAVGNIQYF.

This clone was detected once. The chain is built from TRBV29-1 and TRBJ2-1; no definite D call. Germline assignment: CDR1 SQVTM and CDR2 ANQGSEA. This CDR3 region has 12 residues. V was shortened by 5 bases and J by 8 bases, with 13 bases between the two germline ends. In DNA form, the CDR3 reads TGCAGCGTTCCGAGTCTGGGCCATGAGCAGTTCTTC. This codes for CSVPSLGHEQFF.

V usage is TRBV29-1 and J usage is TRBJ2-1; no clear D gene. Germline assignment: CDR1 SQVTM and CDR2 ANQGSEA. The ends were cut back, 0 bases at V and 7 bases at J, with 4 bases in the middle. There are 11 residues in the CDR3. The CDR3 spells CSVEDRNEQFF. CDR3 bases: TGCAGCGTTGAAGATCGGAATGAGCAGTTCTTC.

This clone was counted between two and nine times. The chain couples TRBV29-1 to TRBJ2-7; possible D gene TRBD2, 5 bases. The CDR3 contains 13 residues. The germline V gene has CDR1 SQVTM and CDR2 ANQGSEA. Trimming took off 0 bases at V and 3 bases at J, with 9 bases between the two ends. The CDR3 protein is CSVEDKGDYEQYF. The DNA of the CDR3 is TGCAGCGTTGAAGACAAGGGAGACTACGAGCAGTACTTC.